This T cell receptor beta chain was obtained from a study of T cell responses to AZD1222 COVID-19 vaccine. A word on this clone: The antigen is not known.

CDR3 length equals 19 residues. Broader study findings: Sampled repertoires all dated from after the peak T cell response. In a largely white British group with more females than males, clonal diversity was possibly underestimated.

Profiling relied on immunoSEQ multiplex PCR, and the TCRdb table lists in-frame clones only, not all of them. The sample records 200,000 or so clones, around 87% being singletons. This material consisted of peripheral blood, taken on day 0 of MenACWY control vaccination. This clonotype was obtained from an adult in good health. V gene TRBV21-1 combines with J gene TRBJ1-1; TRBD1, the table's D call, was not compared with the DNA. TRBV21-1 constitutes a pseudogene. The chain's CDR3 is CASSKLRRHCPKMNTEAFF. The CDR3 DNA is TGTGCCAGCAGCAAACTTCGTCGACACTGTCCAAAAATGAACACTGAAGCTTTCTTT.